This paragraph reports one TCR beta chain. This entry comes from a study of technical replicates of blood from a handful of donors. With 0 bases removed from V and 4 bases from J, the gap between germline ends came to 8 bases. Germline V gene data show CDR1 as LGHNA and CDR2 as YNFKEQ. The CDR3 totals 14 residues. Profiling relied on immunoSEQ multiplex PCR, and the TCRdb table lists in-frame clones only, not all of them. The table includes approximately 70,000 clones, 91% detected once. This sequence was found in a human donor in good health. Some clones in this sample may be carry-over from other donors' samples. Specimen: T cells isolated from PBMCs. The chain joins TRBV4-2 to TRBJ2-3, with D tentatively TRBD1 (5 bases). CDR3 in DNA: TGTGCCAGCAGCCAAGAAGGGGCAGCAGATACGCAGTATTTT. This encodes CASSQEGAADTQYF.